This section outlines one T cell receptor beta chain sequence together with its context. V dropped 1 base and J dropped 1 base, with 7 bases sitting between them. The CDR3 extends over 14 amino acids. Germline assignment: CDR1 SNHLY and CDR2 FYNNEI. Assay used: immunoSEQ multiplex PCR; TCRdb lists only in-frame clones, some missing. The sample contains around 230,000 clones, approximately 86% of which appear only once. These data belong to a study of blood T cell repertoires in COVID-19. Sequences were obtained from peripheral blood. This sequence joins TRBV2 and TRBJ1-1; tentatively, D is TRBD1 (6 bases). This TCR derives from a man between 60 and 70 years old who had recovered from COVID-19. The chain's CDR3 is CASSEGRGNTEAFF. The CDR3 DNA reads as TGTGCCAGCAGTGAAGGCAGGGGGAACACTGAAGCTTTCTTT.